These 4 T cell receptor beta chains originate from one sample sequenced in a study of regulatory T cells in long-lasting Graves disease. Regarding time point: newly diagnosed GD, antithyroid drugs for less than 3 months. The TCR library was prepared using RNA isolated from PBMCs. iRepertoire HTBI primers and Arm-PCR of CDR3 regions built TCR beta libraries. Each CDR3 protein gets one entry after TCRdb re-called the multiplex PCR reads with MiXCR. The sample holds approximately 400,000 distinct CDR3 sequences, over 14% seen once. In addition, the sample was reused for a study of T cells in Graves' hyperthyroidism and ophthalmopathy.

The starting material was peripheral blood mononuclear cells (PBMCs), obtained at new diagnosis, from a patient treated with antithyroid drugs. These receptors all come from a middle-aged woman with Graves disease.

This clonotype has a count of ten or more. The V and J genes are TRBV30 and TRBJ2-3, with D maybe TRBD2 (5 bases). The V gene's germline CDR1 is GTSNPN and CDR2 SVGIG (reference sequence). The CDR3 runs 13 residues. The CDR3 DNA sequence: TGTGCTTTGGCCAGCGGAGACACAGATACGCAGTATTTT. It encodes CALASGDTDTQYF.

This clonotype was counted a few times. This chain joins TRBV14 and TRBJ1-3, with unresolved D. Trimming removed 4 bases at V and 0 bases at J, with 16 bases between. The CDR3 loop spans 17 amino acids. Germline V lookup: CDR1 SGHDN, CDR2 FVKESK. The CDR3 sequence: CASSRAGKRVSGNTIYF. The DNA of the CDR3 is TGTGCCAGCAGCCGTGCTGGAAAACGGGTCTCTGGAAACACCATATATTTT.

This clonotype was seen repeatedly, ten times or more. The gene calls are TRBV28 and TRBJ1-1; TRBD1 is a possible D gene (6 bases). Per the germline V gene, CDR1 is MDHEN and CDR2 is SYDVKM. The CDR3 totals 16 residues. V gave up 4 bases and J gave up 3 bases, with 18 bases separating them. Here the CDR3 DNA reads TGTGCCAGCAGTTCAATCCGCCGCGAGGGGGACACTGAAGCTTTCTTT. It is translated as CASSSIRREGDTEAFF. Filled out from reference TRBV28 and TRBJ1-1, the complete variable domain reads DVKVTQSSRYLVKRTGEKVFLECVQDMDHENMFWYRQDPGLGLRLIYFSYDVKMKEKGDIPEGYSVSREKKERFSLILESASTNQTSMYLCASSSIRREGDTEAFFGQGTRLTVV.

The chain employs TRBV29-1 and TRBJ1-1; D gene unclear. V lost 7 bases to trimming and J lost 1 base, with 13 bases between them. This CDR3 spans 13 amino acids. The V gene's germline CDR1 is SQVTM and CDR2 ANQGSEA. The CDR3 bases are TGCAGCGCTAACCTATACAGGAACACTGAAGCTTTCTTT. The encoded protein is CSANLYRNTEAFF.